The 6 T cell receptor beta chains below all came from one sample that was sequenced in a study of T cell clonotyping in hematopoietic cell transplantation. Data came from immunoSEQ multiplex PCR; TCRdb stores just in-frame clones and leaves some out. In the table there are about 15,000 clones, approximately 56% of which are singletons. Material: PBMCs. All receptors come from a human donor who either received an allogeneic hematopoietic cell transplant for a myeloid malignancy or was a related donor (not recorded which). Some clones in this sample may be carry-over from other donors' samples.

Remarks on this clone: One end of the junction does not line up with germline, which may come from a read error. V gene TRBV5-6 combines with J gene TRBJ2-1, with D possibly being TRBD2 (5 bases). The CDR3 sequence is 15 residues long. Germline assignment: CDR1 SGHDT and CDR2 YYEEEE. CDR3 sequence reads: CANSSGVEVDNEQFF. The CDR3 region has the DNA TGTGCCAACAGCTCCGGGGTAGAGGTGGACAATGAGCAGTTCTTC. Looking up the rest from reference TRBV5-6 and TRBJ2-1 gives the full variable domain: DAGVTQSPTHLIKTRGQQVTLRCSPKSGHDTVSWYQQALGQGPQFIFQYYEEEERQRGNFPDRFSGHQFPNYSSELNVNALLLGDSALYLCANSSGVEVDNEQFFGPGTRLTVL.

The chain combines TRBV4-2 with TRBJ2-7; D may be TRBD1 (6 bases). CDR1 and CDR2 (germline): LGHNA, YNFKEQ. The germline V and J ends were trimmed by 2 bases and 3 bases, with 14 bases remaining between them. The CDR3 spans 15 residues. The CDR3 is CASSQLPGQDYEQYF. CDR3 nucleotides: TGTGCCAGCAGCCAATTACCGGGACAAGACTACGAGCAGTACTTC.

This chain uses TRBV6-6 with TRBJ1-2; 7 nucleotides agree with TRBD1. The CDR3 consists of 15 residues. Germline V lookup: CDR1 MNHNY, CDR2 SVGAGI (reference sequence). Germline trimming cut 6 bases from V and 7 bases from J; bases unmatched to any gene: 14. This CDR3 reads CASSPPGEGAGGYTF. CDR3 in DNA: TGTGCCAGCAGCCCTCCTGGGGAGGGGGCCGGTGGCTACACCTTC.

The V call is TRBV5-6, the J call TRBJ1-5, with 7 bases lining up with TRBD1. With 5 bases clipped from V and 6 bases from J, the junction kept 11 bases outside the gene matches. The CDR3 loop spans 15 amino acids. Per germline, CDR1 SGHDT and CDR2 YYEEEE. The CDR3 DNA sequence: TGTGCCAGCAGTATATGGGGGCAGGGGGTTCAGCCCCAGCATTTT. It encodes CASSIWGQGVQPQHF.

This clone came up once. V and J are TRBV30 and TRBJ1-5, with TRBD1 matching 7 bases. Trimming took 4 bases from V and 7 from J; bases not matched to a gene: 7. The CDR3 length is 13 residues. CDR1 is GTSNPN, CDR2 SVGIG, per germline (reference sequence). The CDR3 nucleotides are TGTGCCTGGAATAACAGGGGTAACCAGCCCCAGCATTTT. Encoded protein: CAWNNRGNQPQHF.

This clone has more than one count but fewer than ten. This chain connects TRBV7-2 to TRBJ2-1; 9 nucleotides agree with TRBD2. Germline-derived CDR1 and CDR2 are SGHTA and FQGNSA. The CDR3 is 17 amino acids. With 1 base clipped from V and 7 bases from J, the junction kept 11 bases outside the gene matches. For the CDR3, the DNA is TGTGCCAGCAGCTTAGGCTTTGGAGCGGGGGGTAGGAATGAGCAGTTCTTC. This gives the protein CASSLGFGAGGRNEQFF.